This T cell receptor (beta chain) comes out of a study of cytomegalovirus exposure and HLA in healthy donors. General study points: Later on, a genetic analysis was performed. It linked a missense variant in DCLRE1C with V- and J-gene trimming of TCR beta. Later work associated roughly 17,000 TCR beta sequences with HLA alleles at 0.05 false discovery rate. Immune exposure data for these donors was limited to CMV serostatus. Under in vitro conditions, a few CMV-associated chains were confirmed as specific for CMV antigens.

PCR used 60 Vbeta primers and 13 Jbeta primers. The table came from immunoSEQ multiplex PCR; TCRdb's copy has only in-frame clones and leaves some out. There are under 200,000 clones in the sample; roughly 80% occur only once, and around 2% lies in the top ten. Of note for this clone: Antigen unknown.

With V trimmed by 7 bases and J by 11 bases, 7 bases remained unmatched. CDR3 length: 13 amino acids. Germline loops: CDR1 SNHLY, CDR2 FYNNEI. Sequenced material: PBMCs. The receptor was isolated from a human donor in good health. This rearrangement joins TRBV2 to TRBJ1-6; TRBD1 matches at 8 bases. The CDR3 DNA is TGTGCCAGCACGGGACAGGAAGAGCCACCCCTCCACTTT. Its protein product is CASTGQEEPPLHF. The full variable domain, its missing parts supplied by reference TRBV2 and TRBJ1-6, is EPEVTQTPSHQVTQMGQEVILRCVPISNHLYFYWYRQILGQKVEFLVSFYNNEISEKSEIFDDQFSVERPDGSNFTLKIRSTKLEDSAMYFCASTGQEEPPLHFGNGTRLTVT.